These T cell receptor beta chains were read from a single sample in a study of blood T cell repertoires in COVID-19. Sequencing used immunoSEQ multiplex PCR; TCRdb keeps in-frame clones, though not all of them. The table shows about 26,000 clones, with almost 90% occurring only once. Sequencing input: peripheral blood. Source of these receptors: a human donor in a cohort sampled during active COVID-19. Each CDR3 is given with its conserved first and last residue. The D gene is left open where the match is weak. For some rows the clone size is stated as once, few or many, or as a class when expanded; others skip it.

-	TRBV28	-	TRBJ2-4	TGTGCCAGCAAGGCGGGCCCCAAAAACATTCAGTACTTC	CASKAGPKNIQYF
-	TRBV9	-	TRBJ1-6	TGTGCCAGCAGCGTAGAACAGAACTGGAATTCACCCCTCCACTTT	CASSVEQNWNSPLHF
-	TRBV9	-	TRBJ1-2	TGTGCCAGCAGCGTACCTTTAGCTAACTATGGCTACACCTTC	CASSVPLANYGYTF
TRBD1	TRBV5-6	-	TRBJ2-5	TGTGCCAGCAGCCTGGGACAGTTACAAGAGACCCAGTACTTC	CASSLGQLQETQYF
TRBD1	TRBV4-3	-	TRBJ1-2	TGCGCCAGCAGCCAAACCCTGACAGGGTATGGCTACACCTTC	CASSQTLTGYGYTF
TRBD2	TRBV29-1	-	TRBJ2-1	TGCAGCGTATCGGGAGGGCCGGTTGAGCAGTTCTTC	CSVSGGPVEQFF
TRBD2	TRBV24-1	-	TRBJ2-3	TGTGCCACCAAGGGAAGTAGCGGGGGGCCCACAGATACGCAGTATTTT	CATKGSSGGPTDTQYF
TRBD2	TRBV7-2	-	TRBJ2-1	TGTGCCAGCAGCTTAGCGCCTAGCGGAAACTACAATGAGCAGTTCTTC	CASSLAPSGNYNEQFF
-	TRBV21-1	-	TRBJ2-7	TGTGCCAGCAGCCCCTATATTCAAGTGCACGAGCAGTACTTC	CASSPYIQVHEQYF
TRBD1	TRBV5-1	-	TRBJ2-3	TGCGCCAGCAGCGGGACAGGGGGCTCAGATACGCAGTATTTT	CASSGTGGSDTQYF
-	TRBV28	-	TRBJ1-5	TGTGCCAGCAGTTTAAGCTATCAGCCCCAGCATTTT	CASSLSYQPQHF
TRBD1	TRBV5-5	-	TRBJ1-5	TGTGCCAGCAGCTTTGACAGGGGATATCAGCCCCAGCATTTT	CASSFDRGYQPQHF
-	TRBV6-1	once	TRBJ2-5	TGTGCCAGCAGTGAAGCGGTCAGGAAAGAGACCCAGTACTTC	CASSEAVRKETQYF
-	TRBV7-9	-	TRBJ2-3	TGTGCCAGCAGCTTAGAAACACAGGGAGATACGCAGTATTTT	CASSLETQGDTQYF
-	TRBV7-2	-	TRBJ2-5	TGTGCCAGCAGCTTAATGGGCAACCTGAAAGAGACCCAGTACTTC	CASSLMGNLKETQYF
TRBD1	TRBV3-1/TRBV3-2	-	TRBJ2-5	TGTGCCAGCAGCCAAGATGGAACAGGGGGTATGGAGACCCAGTACTTC	CASSQDGTGGMETQYF
-	TRBV12-3/TRBV12-4	-	TRBJ1-2	TGTGCCAGCGGACAGTACTATGGCTACACCTTC	CASGQYYGYTF